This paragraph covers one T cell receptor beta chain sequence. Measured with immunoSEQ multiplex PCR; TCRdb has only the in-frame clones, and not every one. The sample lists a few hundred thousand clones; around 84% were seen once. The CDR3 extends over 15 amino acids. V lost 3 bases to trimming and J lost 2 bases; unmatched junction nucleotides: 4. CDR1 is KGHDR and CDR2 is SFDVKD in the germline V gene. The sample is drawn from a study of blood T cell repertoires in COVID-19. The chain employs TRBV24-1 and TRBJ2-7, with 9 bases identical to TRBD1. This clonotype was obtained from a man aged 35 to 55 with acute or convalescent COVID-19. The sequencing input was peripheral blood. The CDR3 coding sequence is TGTGCCACCAGTGATACCGGGACAGGGACCTACGAGCAGTACTTC. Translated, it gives CATSDTGTGTYEQYF.